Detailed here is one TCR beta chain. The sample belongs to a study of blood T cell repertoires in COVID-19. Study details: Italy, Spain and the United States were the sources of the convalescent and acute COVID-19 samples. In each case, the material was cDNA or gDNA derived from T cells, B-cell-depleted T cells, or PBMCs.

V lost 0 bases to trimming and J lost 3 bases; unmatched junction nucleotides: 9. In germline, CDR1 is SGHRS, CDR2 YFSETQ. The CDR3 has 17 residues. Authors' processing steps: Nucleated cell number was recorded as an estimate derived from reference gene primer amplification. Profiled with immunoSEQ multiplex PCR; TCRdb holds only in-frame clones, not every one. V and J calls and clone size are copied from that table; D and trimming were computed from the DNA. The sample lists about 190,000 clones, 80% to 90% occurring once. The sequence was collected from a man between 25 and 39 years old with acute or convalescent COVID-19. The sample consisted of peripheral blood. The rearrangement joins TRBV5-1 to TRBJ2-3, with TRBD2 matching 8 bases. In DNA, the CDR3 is TGCGCCAGCAGCTTGGCCTCAGCAAGCGGGGGAACAGATACGCAGTATTTT. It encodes CASSLASASGGTDTQYF.